This is a list of T cell receptor beta chains from one sample in a study of T cell changes during pregnancy in multiple sclerosis. The assay was immunoSEQ multiplex PCR, and TCRdb's table has in-frame clones only and misses some. The profile shows some 47,000 clones, roughly 90% of them singletons. Sequencing used peripheral blood, obtained in the first trimester of pregnancy. These TCRs come from a female donor with multiple sclerosis, enrolled in a pregnancy study. Each CDR3 is given with its conserved first and last residue. Fields, in order: J gene, V gene, CDR3 protein.

J: TRBJ1-1
V: TRBV2
CDR3: CASSGQGIRNTEAFF

J: TRBJ2-1
V: TRBV5-1
CDR3: CASSPEPGIYNEQFF

J: TRBJ2-1
V: TRBV5-1
CDR3: CASSLGGRGNNEQFF

J: TRBJ2-3
V: TRBV9
CDR3: CASRKRGGSTDTQYF

J: TRBJ2-7
V: TRBV5-5
CDR3: CASTRDPTSFVFYEQYF

J: TRBJ1-5
V: TRBV6-6
CDR3: CASSRQGVLNQPQHF

J: TRBJ1-1
V: TRBV29-1
CDR3: CSVSRGDTEAFF

J: TRBJ2-3
V: TRBV5-4
CDR3: CASSLVSGREGLDTQYF

J: TRBJ2-5
V: TRBV11-2
CDR3: CASSFTIYQETQYF

J: TRBJ1-6
V: TRBV5-8
CDR3: CASSLGQDGAWGNSPLHF

J: TRBJ2-2
V: TRBV7-2
CDR3: CASTLGPNRRITGELFF

J: TRBJ1-3
V: TRBV7-8
CDR3: CASSLGRGISNTIYF

J: TRBJ2-7
V: TRBV4-3
CDR3: CASSQAVRGLVSSYEQYF

J: TRBJ1-5
V: TRBV19
CDR3: CASSRGTGPQPQHF

J: TRBJ1-2
V: TRBV6-6
CDR3: CASSYGGGNYGYTF

J: TRBJ1-6
V: TRBV4-1
CDR3: CASSPISLRMSSYNSPLHF

J: TRBJ2-5
V: TRBV29-1
CDR3: CSVAVGQGRAQETQYF

J: TRBJ1-3
V: TRBV19
CDR3: CASSTGQTEASFGNTIYF

J: TRBJ2-7
V: TRBV15
CDR3: CATSSPGTGELEQYF

J: TRBJ1-1
V: TRBV6-5
CDR3: CASRPGQGYTEAFF

J: TRBJ2-7
V: TRBV7-7
CDR3: CASSLRQGAGYEQYF

J: TRBJ1-2
V: TRBV27
CDR3: CASSSNRVGYTF

J: TRBJ2-3
V: TRBV7-3
CDR3: CASSLMQGTDTQYF

J: TRBJ1-3
V: TRBV7-7
CDR3: CASSPGTAGNTIYF

J: TRBJ1-1
V: TRBV30
CDR3: CAWSTDLNTEAFF

J: TRBJ2-7
V: TRBV4-1
CDR3: CASSLRTATGRYEQYF

J: TRBJ1-2
V: TRBV7-9
CDR3: CASSPRDRTYTF

J: TRBJ1-6
V: TRBV30
CDR3: CAWSGQGDSPLHF

J: TRBJ1-6
V: TRBV9
CDR3: CASSVTGQNNSPLHF

J: TRBJ2-2
V: TRBV29-1
CDR3: CSVGQGILGELFF

J: TRBJ1-1
V: TRBV20-1
CDR3: CSPIPEAFF

J: TRBJ1-5
V: TRBV19
CDR3: CASRKGATGANQPQHF

J: TRBJ2-1
V: TRBV11-1
CDR3: CASSPTQTTELNSYNEQFF

J: TRBJ2-3
V: TRBV6-6
CDR3: CASSHSGGSTDTQYF

J: TRBJ2-1
V: TRBV7-3
CDR3: CASSSRGGEQFF

J: TRBJ2-3
V: TRBV10-3
CDR3: CAISDYRGTDTQYF

J: TRBJ2-2
V: TRBV6-1
CDR3: CASRSAGGGELFF

J: TRBJ1-2
V: TRBV5-1
CDR3: CASSLGRTGNGYTF

J: TRBJ1-1
V: TRBV15
CDR3: CATSRDRGSRNTEAFF

J: TRBJ2-1
V: TRBV11-3
CDR3: CASSLGEDSRSTNEQFF

J: TRBJ1-3
V: TRBV6-1
CDR3: CASSDWDSGASGNTIYF

J: TRBJ2-1
V: TRBV4-3
CDR3: CASSPQGSYNEQFF

J: TRBJ1-5
V: TRBV1
CDR3: CTSSQDRGGQPQHF

J: TRBJ1-2
V: TRBV4-1
CDR3: CASSRMRGSGSGYTF

J: TRBJ1-4
V: TRBV4-3
CDR3: CASSQAGAEGIGEKLFF

J: TRBJ2-7
V: TRBV10-3
CDR3: CAISEGGEYSYEQYF

J: TRBJ1-1
V: TRBV18
CDR3: CASSPTGKNTEAFF

J: TRBJ1-1
V: TRBV10-3
CDR3: CAISQTENTEAFF

J: TRBJ2-7
V: TRBV2
CDR3: CASSDRVGYEQYF

J: TRBJ2-7
V: TRBV12-1
CDR3: CASSSHETSVGRYEQYF

J: TRBJ2-3
V: TRBV5-1
CDR3: CASSLSQARDTQYF

J: TRBJ1-2
V: TRBV27
CDR3: CASSRTGGLTYGYTF